This is a list of T cell receptor beta chains from one sample in a study of T cell clones after liver transplantation. Assay: immunoSEQ multiplex PCR; the TCRdb copy retains only in-frame clones and omits some. This table has around 110,000 clones, around nine tenths appearing once. Sequenced material: CD4+ T cells from blood, taken 12 months after liver transplant. All receptors come from a human patient who received a liver transplant. The graft donor may have contributed some T cells. CDR3s include the opening cysteine and the closing phenylalanine or tryptophan. The D gene is left open where the match is weak. Clone sizes are given selectively: once, few, many, or a class where the clone is expanded.

>TRBJ2-7|TRBD1|-|TRBV10-3
TGTGCCATCAGTGGGGACAGGGGGGACTACGAGCAGTACTTC
CAISGDRGDYEQYF
>TRBJ2-7|TRBD2|-|TRBV6-4
TGTGCCAGCAGCCCCGGGGGGGTCGGCGAGCAGTACTTC
CASSPGGVGEQYF
>TRBJ2-5|-|-|TRBV18
TGTGCCAGCTCTCTAGACAGGTCAGAAAAAGAGACCCAGTACTTC
CASSLDRSEKETQYF
>TRBJ1-4|-|-|TRBV5-6
TGTGCCAGCAGCTTGGCGAGAGGCGGCGGTAATGAAAAACTGTTTTTT
CASSLARGGGNEKLFF
>TRBJ2-7|-|-|TRBV7-2
TGTGCCAGCAGCTTAGTAGGTAGCGTGTACGAGCAGTACTTC
CASSLVGSVYEQYF
>TRBJ1-5|TRBD1|-|TRBV19
TGTGCCAGTAGTACCCTAGACAGGGGGGACAATCAGCCCCAGCATTTT
CASSTLDRGDNQPQHF
>TRBJ1-2|TRBD1|-|TRBV14
TGTGCCAGCAGCCAAGGACAGGGGAACGGCTACACCTTC
CASSQGQGNGYTF
>TRBJ2-1|-|-|TRBV5-1
TGCGCCAGCAGCTCCTTGGGGGCAGGGGCGAATGAGCAGTTCTTC
CASSSLGAGANEQFF
>TRBJ2-5|TRBD2|-|TRBV30
TGTGCCTGGATCGGGGGACTAGTAGGGGAGACCCAGTACTTC
CAWIGGLVGETQYF
>TRBJ2-7|-|once|TRBV5-6
TGTGCCAGCAGCCCTCCGGGACCAGGATCCTACGAGCAGTACTTC
CASSPPGPGSYEQYF